A single sample gave rise to the 14 T cell receptor beta chains below, sequenced in a study of T cells in localized non-small cell lung cancer. The data were produced by immunoSEQ multiplex PCR, yet TCRdb's version contains in-frame clones alone and is incomplete. The data show over 30,000 clones, 75% to 90% seen once. The material was peripheral blood, obtained before any cancer treatment. The receptors were gathered from a man aged 35 to 70 with stage I lung adenocarcinoma.

CDR3 nucleotide sequence: TGTGCCAGCAGTCCGGGGTTCTCTAACTATGGCTACACCTTC. Translated: CASSPGFSNYGYTF. This chain joins TRBV6-6 and TRBJ1-2, with no clear D. The germline CDR1 and CDR2 sequences are MNHNY and SVGAGI (reference sequence). The CDR3 has 14 amino acids. V was shortened by 5 bases and J by 0 bases, with 10 bases between the two germline ends.

This clone was observed once. The CDR3 sequence: CSARDTGKEFF. CDR3 nucleotide sequence: TGCAGTGCTAGAGATACAGGGAAGGAATTCTTC. The chain employs TRBV20-1 and TRBJ2-1, with D possibly TRBD1 on 6 matching bases. Trimming removed 0 bases from V and 16 bases from J, with 13 bases in between. The CDR3 extends over 11 amino acids. Looked up from germline, CDR1 is DFQATT and CDR2 is SNEGSKA (reference sequence).

V is TRBV2 and J is TRBJ2-7, with 9 nucleotides matching TRBD1. The V and J ends lost 6 bases and 7 bases, in that order; junction bases with no gene match: 10. The CDR3 is 14 amino acids. The germline V gene has CDR1 SNHLY and CDR2 FYNNEI. In DNA, the CDR3 is TGTGCCAGCAGGCTGGGACAGGGATTGGGAGAGCAGTACTTC. It translates to CASRLGQGLGEQYF.

V usage is TRBV9 and J usage is TRBJ2-4, with D perhaps TRBD1 (6 bases). V was pared by 3 bases and J by 2 bases, with 9 bases between. Germline assignment: CDR1 SGDLS and CDR2 YYNGEE. The CDR3 extends over 14 amino acids. The CDR3 DNA follows: TGTGCCAGCAGCGCCCAGGGGACCAAAAACATTCAGTACTTC. It translates to CASSAQGTKNIQYF.

This chain joins TRBV7-9 and TRBJ2-7; tentatively, D is TRBD2 (6 bases). The germline V gene has CDR1 SEHNR and CDR2 FQNEAQ (reference sequence). The CDR3 contains 16 residues. V was pared by 5 bases and J by 2 bases, with 19 bases between. The CDR3 nucleotides read TGTGCCAGCAGCCCCGGAATAGCGGCGAACACCTACGAGCAGTACTTC. It encodes CASSPGIAANTYEQYF.

This clone has just a few counts. This sequence joins TRBV7-8 and TRBJ1-6; 9 bases fit TRBD1. The J segment lost 10 bases and the V segment lost 5 bases, leaving 6 bases of the junction unmatched. The CDR3 length is 14 residues. Germline lookup yields CDR1 SGHVS and CDR2 FQNEAQ. The CDR3 region has the DNA TGTGCCAGCAGCGGCGGGACAGGGCCCTCACCCCTCCACTTT. Its protein is CASSGGTGPSPLHF.

This sequence joins TRBV19 and TRBJ1-1, with D possibly being TRBD1 (6 bases). The CDR3 loop spans 15 amino acids. V lost 1 base, J lost 5 bases, and 14 bases lay in between. The germline V gene encodes CDR1 LNHDA and CDR2 SQIVND (reference sequence). The DNA of the CDR3 is TGTGCCAGTAGTATAGTACAGGGTAGATTTACTGAAGCTTTCTTT. Translating gives CASSIVQGRFTEAFF. The full variable domain, completed using reference TRBV19 and TRBJ1-1, is DGGITQSPKYLFRKEGQNVTLSCEQNLNHDAMYWYRQDPGQGLRLIYYSQIVNDFQKGDIAEGYSVSREKKESFPLTVTSAQKNPTAFYLCASSIVQGRFTEAFFGQGTRLTVV.

J is TRBJ2-5 and V is TRBV5-1; D gene uncertain. Germline V gene lookup returns CDR1 SGHRS and CDR2 YFSETQ. The CDR3 contains 15 residues. Trimming removed 0 bases from V and 5 bases from J, with 14 bases in between. The CDR3 loop is CASSLAAGSLETQYF. In DNA form, the CDR3 reads TGCGCCAGCAGCTTGGCGGCAGGCAGTTTGGAGACCCAGTACTTC.

The chain recombines TRBV4-2 with TRBJ1-6; D possibly corresponds to TRBD1 (6 bases). The CDR3 runs to 16 residues. With 0 bases removed from V and 10 bases from J, the gap between germline ends came to 16 bases. Germline values: CDR1 LGHNA, CDR2 YNFKEQ. This chain's CDR3 is CASSQEAGEAGSPLHF. CDR3 in DNA: TGTGCCAGCAGCCAAGAGGCAGGGGAAGCGGGCTCACCCCTCCACTTT.

V is TRBV2 and J is TRBJ2-7, with a weak D call TRBD1 (6 bases). Per the germline V gene, CDR1 is SNHLY and CDR2 is FYNNEI. Trimming took 9 bases from V and 5 from J, leaving 17 bases between them. The CDR3 loop spans 13 amino acids. This chain's CDR3 is CASAWGLGDEQYF. The CDR3 nucleotides are TGTGCCAGTGCATGGGGGCTCGGGGACGAGCAGTACTTC.

The V call is TRBV6-5, the J call TRBJ1-1; 9 nucleotides line up with TRBD1. J was trimmed by 5 bases and V by 6 bases; bases with no gene match: 7. Germline CDR1 is MNHEY and CDR2 is SVGAGI. The CDR3 length is 14 residues. CDR3 coding DNA: TGTGCCAGCAGGGCCGGGACAGGGAGTACTGAAGCTTTCTTT. Protein: CASRAGTGSTEAFF.

This chain joins TRBV29-1 and TRBJ1-2; D is possibly TRBD1 (6 bases). The V end was cut by 4 bases, the J end by 7 bases, with 25 bases between. The CDR3 length is 16 residues. Germline-derived CDR1 and CDR2 are SQVTM and ANQGSEA. For the CDR3, the DNA is TGCAGCGTTGGATCTCGCAGGGGAATTACGTGGAGTGGCTACACCTTC. Protein: CSVGSRRGITWSGYTF.

This clone was detected once. The chain links TRBV6-4 to TRBJ1-1; possibly TRBD1 for D (5 bases). The CDR3 runs 15 residues. The V and J ends lost 6 bases and 4 bases respectively, with 18 bases between them. Germline V gene sequence: CDR1 MRHNA, CDR2 SNTAGT. The CDR3 spells CASSPNGGVGTEAFF. DNA of the CDR3: TGTGCCAGCAGCCCTAATGGAGGGGTGGGCACTGAAGCTTTCTTT.

The chain links TRBV5-1 to TRBJ1-5, with D unclear. The V gene's germline CDR1 is SGHRS and CDR2 YFSETQ. The CDR3 loop spans 13 amino acids. V lost 2 bases and J 5 bases, leaving 8 bases between the germline ends. In nucleotides, the CDR3 is TGCGCCAGCAGCTTTGAAGGAGATCAGCCCCAGCATTTT. This sequence encodes CASSFEGDQPQHF.